This entry lists 2 T cell receptor beta chains sequenced from one sample in a study of blood T cell repertoires in COVID-19. Profiling relied on immunoSEQ multiplex PCR, and the TCRdb table lists in-frame clones only, not all of them. The sample contains approximately 36,000 clones, about 76% of which appear only once. The specimen sequenced was peripheral blood. The receptors were gathered from a man between 70 and 80 years old with COVID-19, enrolled during active disease.

The chain recombines TRBV5-5 with TRBJ2-3; 10 positions match TRBD2. CDR1 and CDR2 (germline): SGHKS, YYEKEE (reference sequence). CDR3 length: 16 residues. V shed 4 bases, J shed 1 base, and the junction held 6 bases outside the gene matches. The CDR3 DNA follows: TGTGCCAGCAGCCCCAGAGCGGGGGGGCGCACAGATACGCAGTATTTT. The encoded protein is CASSPRAGGRTDTQYF.

The CDR3: CASSSIRGNTEAFF. CDR3 nucleotide sequence: TGTGCCAGCAGTTCAATCAGGGGGAACACTGAAGCTTTCTTT. The chain joins TRBV27 to TRBJ1-1, with D possibly being TRBD1 (6 bases). Per germline, CDR1 MNHEY and CDR2 SMNVEV (reference sequence). V lost 4 bases, J lost 1 base, and 10 bases lay in between. The CDR3 has 14 residues.